This TCR beta chain was recorded in a study of T cell responses to AZD1222 COVID-19 vaccine. Assay: immunoSEQ multiplex PCR; the TCRdb copy retains only in-frame clones and omits some. The sample carries tens of thousands of clones, about 91% recorded once. This CDR3 has 11 residues. Germline V gene sequence: CDR1 ENHRY, CDR2 SYGVKD. V dropped 10 bases and J dropped 3; count of bases not matched to a gene: 2. Regarding this clone: Its matching antigen is unknown.

Findings and caveats of the study: Elevations in Spike-specific TCR breadth and depth followed administration of two AZD1222 doses. Spike-wide vaccine-associated CD4 TCRs dominated at 160-218 and 743-854.

The V call is TRBV10-3, the J call TRBJ2-5, with 7 bases fitting TRBD1. This clonotype originated in an adult who received the AZD1222 COVID-19 vaccine. Sequencing used peripheral blood, obtained 28 days after the second AZD1222 dose. The CDR3 here is CATGTEETQYF. Here the CDR3 DNA reads TGTGCCACTGGGACAGAAGAGACCCAGTACTTC.